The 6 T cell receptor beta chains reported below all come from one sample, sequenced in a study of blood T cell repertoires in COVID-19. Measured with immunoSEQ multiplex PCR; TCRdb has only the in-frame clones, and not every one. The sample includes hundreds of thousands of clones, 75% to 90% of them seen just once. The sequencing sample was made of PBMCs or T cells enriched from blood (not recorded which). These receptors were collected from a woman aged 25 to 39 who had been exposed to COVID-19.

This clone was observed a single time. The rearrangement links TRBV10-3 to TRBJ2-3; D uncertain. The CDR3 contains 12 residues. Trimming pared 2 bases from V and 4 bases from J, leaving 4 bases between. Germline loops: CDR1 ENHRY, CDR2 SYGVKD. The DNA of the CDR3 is TGTGCCATCAGTGAGACGGCAGATACGCAGTATTTT. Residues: CAISETADTQYF.

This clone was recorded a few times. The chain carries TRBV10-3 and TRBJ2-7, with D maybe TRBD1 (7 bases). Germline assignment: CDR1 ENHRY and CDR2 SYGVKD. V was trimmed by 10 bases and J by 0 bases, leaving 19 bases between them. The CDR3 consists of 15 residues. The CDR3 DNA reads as TGTGCCAGCACTACCGGGGGACAGAGCTCCTACGAGCAGTACTTC. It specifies CASTTGGQSSYEQYF.

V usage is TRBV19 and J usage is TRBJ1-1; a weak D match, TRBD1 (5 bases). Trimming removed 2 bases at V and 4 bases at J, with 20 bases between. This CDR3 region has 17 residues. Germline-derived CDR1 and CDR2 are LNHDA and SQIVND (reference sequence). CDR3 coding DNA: TGTGCCAGTAGTATAAGGGGAGGGACGGATTCTTCCACTGAAGCTTTCTTT. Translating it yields CASSIRGGTDSSTEAFF.

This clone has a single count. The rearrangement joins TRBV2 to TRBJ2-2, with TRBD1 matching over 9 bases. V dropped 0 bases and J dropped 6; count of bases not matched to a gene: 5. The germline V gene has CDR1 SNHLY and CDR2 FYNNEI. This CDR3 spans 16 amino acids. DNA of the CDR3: TGTGCCAGCAGTGAAGCGCCCACAGGGGGCCCCGGGGAGCTGTTTTTT. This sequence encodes CASSEAPTGGPGELFF.

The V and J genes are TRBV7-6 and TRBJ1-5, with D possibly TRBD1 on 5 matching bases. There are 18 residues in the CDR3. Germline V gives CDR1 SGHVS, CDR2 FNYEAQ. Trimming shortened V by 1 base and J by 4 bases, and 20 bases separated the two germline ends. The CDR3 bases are TGTGCCAGCAGCTTAGAAGCCACAGGTCAAATAGGAAATCAGCCCCAGCATTTT. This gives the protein CASSLEATGQIGNQPQHF.

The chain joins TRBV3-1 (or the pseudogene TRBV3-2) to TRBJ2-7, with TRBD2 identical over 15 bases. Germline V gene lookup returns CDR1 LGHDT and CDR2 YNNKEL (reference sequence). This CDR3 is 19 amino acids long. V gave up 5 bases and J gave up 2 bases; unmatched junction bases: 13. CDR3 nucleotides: TGTGCCAGCAGCTCAGCCGGGACTAGCGGGGGGCCCTTAACCTACGAGCAGTACTTC. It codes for CASSSAGTSGGPLTYEQYF.